These T cell receptor beta chains were read from a single sample in a study of T cells after yellow fever vaccination. Each CDR3 protein is one row after TCRdb ran MiXCR on the 5' RACE reads. The table records over 110,000 distinct CDR3 sequences, roughly 8% of them present only once. The sample was CD4+ T cells sorted from PBMCs, taken 5 days after the yellow fever booster vaccination. Every receptor here comes from a young man who received the YFV17D yellow fever vaccine. The CDR3 runs from the conserved cysteine through the conserved F or W. D genes are given only for firm matches. Clone size, where shown, is once, few, many, or a class for clones that have expanded.

TRBJ2-7 . many TRBV7-2 TGTGCCAGCAGCTTAACGCACGAGCAGTACTTC CASSLTHEQYF
TRBJ2-1 . many TRBV7-8 TGTGCCAGCAGCTTTACCCGCCCAACCAACAATGAGCAGTTCTTC CASSFTRPTNNEQFF
TRBJ1-2 . many TRBV7-9 TGTGCCAGCAGCTTTCCTTTCTATGGCTACACCTTC CASSFPFYGYTF
TRBJ2-5 . many TRBV4-2 TGTGCCAGCAGCCAAGAAAAGGGCCAAGAGACCCAGTACTTC CASSQEKGQETQYF
TRBJ2-1 . many TRBV4-1 TGCGCCAGCAGCCAAGATCGGCAAGCAGCTTACAATGAGCAGTTCTTC CASSQDRQAAYNEQFF
TRBJ2-3 . many TRBV4-3 TGCGCCAGCAGCCAAGACTCCCATGGGGCCGGAGATACGCAGTATTTT CASSQDSHGAGDTQYF
TRBJ2-7 TRBD2 . TRBV3-1 TGTGCCAGCAGCCAAGCGCTAGCGGGAGGAACCACGACCTACGAGCAGTACTTC CASSQALAGGTTTYEQYF
TRBJ2-1 . many TRBV29-1 TGCAGCGCCGGGGGATATAGCTCCTACAATGAGCAGTTCTTC CSAGGYSSYNEQFF
TRBJ2-1 TRBD2 many TRBV20-1 TGCAGTGCTCGAAGCGGGAGTCGGTACAATGAGCAGTTCTTC CSARSGSRYNEQFF
TRBJ1-1 . many TRBV7-9 TGTGCCAGCAGCTCGCCCCCGGGGCTACCCGCGACCACTGAAGCTTTCTTT CASSSPPGLPATTEAFF
TRBJ1-1 . many TRBV15 TGTGCCACCAGCAGAGATGCAGTGGCGAACACTGAAGCTTTCTTT CATSRDAVANTEAFF
TRBJ1-2 . . TRBV5-1 TGCGCCAGCAGCTTGGTGGTCAGCAACTATGGCTACACCTTC CASSLVVSNYGYTF
TRBJ2-7 . many TRBV18 TGTGCCAGCTCACTCTCGTCCGGCTACGGGGCGCCCTACGAGCAGTACTTC CASSLSSGYGAPYEQYF
TRBJ2-6 TRBD2 many TRBV28 TGTGCCAGCAGCGCCCAGCCGGGACTAGCGTCAGCTGGGGCCAACGTCCTGACTTTC CASSAQPGLASAGANVLTF
TRBJ2-1 TRBD1 . TRBV6-2/TRBV6-3 TGTGCCAGCAGCTCGGCCCGGGACAGGGGCTACAATGAGCAGTTCTTC CASSSARDRGYNEQFF
TRBJ2-1 TRBD2 many TRBV4-3 TGCGCCAGCAGCCAACCGGGACTAGCGGGTTCCTATGAGCAGTTCTTC CASSQPGLAGSYEQFF
TRBJ2-6 . many TRBV20-1 TGCAGTGCTCTCAGGGCTGGGGCCAACGTCCTGACTTTC CSALRAGANVLTF